This TCR beta chain was sequenced for a study of cytomegalovirus exposure and HLA in healthy donors. General study results and limits: Rarity characterized most TCR sequences, yet some public TCRs appeared in many donors. The study recorded 160 or so TCR beta chains that were cytomegalovirus-associated.

A few counts support this clone. As yet, its antigen is unknown. The CDR3 loop spans 18 amino acids. V lost 3 bases to trimming and J lost 0 bases, with 21 bases between them. CDR1 MNHEY and CDR2 SMNVEV come from the germline V gene (reference sequence). The PCR contained 60 Vbeta and 13 Jbeta primers. Some clones are missing from TCRdb's copy, which holds only in-frame ones; the method was immunoSEQ multiplex PCR. Among more than 110,000 clones listed, 60% to 85% were seen once. Sequencing was done on a sample of PBMCs. This TCR was recovered from a man younger than 30 in good health and CMV-seronegative. The rearrangement joins TRBV27 to TRBJ2-7; tentatively, D is TRBD1 (6 bases). DNA of the CDR3: TGTGCCAGCAGTTTTTTGCACAGCGACCTAGGGGGCTCCTACGAGCAGTACTTC. Protein product: CASSFLHSDLGGSYEQYF.